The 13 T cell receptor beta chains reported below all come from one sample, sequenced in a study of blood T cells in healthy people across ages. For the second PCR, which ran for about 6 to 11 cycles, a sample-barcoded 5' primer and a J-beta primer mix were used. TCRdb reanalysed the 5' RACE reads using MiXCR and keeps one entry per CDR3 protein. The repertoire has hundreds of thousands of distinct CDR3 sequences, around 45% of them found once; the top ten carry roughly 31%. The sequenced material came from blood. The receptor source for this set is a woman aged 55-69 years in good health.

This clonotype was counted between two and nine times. As DNA, the CDR3 is TGTGCCAGCAGCTCCACGGGGGAGACCCAGTACTTC. Its protein is CASSSTGETQYF. The chain uses TRBV5-5 and TRBJ2-5, with D maybe TRBD2 (5 bases). The CDR3 is 12 amino acids. From germline, CDR1 is SGHKS and CDR2 YYEKEE (reference sequence). Trimming removed 3 bases from V and 5 bases from J, with 8 bases in between.

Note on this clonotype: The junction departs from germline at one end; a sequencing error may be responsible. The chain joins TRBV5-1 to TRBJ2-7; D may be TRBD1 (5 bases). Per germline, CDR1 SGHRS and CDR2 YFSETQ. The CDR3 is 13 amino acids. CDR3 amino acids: CTSSLERGDEQYF. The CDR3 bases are TGCACCAGCAGCTTGGAAAGGGGCGACGAGCAGTACTTC.

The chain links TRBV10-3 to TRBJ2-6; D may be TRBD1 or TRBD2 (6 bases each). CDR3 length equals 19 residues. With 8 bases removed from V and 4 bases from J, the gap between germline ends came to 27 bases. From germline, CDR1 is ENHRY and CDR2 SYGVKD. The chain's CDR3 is CAIGLGGNRELRGANVLTF. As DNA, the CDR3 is TGTGCCATCGGCCTGGGGGGAAACAGGGAATTAAGAGGGGCCAACGTCCTGACTTTC.

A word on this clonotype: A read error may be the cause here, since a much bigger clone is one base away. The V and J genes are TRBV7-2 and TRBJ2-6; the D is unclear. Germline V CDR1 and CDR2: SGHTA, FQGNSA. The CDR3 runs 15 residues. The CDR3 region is CANSSRLTGANVLTF. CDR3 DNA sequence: TGTGCCAACAGCTCCCGGCTTACTGGGGCCAACGTCCTGACTTTC. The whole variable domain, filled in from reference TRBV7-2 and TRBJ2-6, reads GAGVSQSPSNKVTEKGKDVELRCDPISGHTALYWYRQSLGQGLEFLIYFQGNSAPDKSGLPSDRFSAERTGGSVSTLTIQRTQQEDSAVYLCANSSRLTGANVLTFGAGSRLTVL.

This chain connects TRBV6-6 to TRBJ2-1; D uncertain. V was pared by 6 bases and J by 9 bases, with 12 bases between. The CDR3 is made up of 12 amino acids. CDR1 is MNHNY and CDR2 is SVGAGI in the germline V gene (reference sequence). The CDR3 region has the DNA TGTGCCAGCAGCCCACCCGTTGGTGAGCAGTTCTTC. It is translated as CASSPPVGEQFF.

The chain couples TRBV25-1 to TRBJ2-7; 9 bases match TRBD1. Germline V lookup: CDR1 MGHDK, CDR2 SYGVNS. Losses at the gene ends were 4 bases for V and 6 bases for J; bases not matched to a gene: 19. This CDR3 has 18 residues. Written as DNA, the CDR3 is TGTGCCAGCAGTGCCATGGGGCCCCTCCGGGACAGGGTAGGCGAGCAGTACTTC. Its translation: CASSAMGPLRDRVGEQYF.

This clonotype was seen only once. The CDR3 DNA sequence: TGCGCCAGCAGCTTGAGTGGACAGGGCGGCGGACAAGAGACCCAGTACTTC. This translates into CASSLSGQGGGQETQYF. The chain uses TRBV5-1 and TRBJ2-5, with 8 positions matching TRBD1. V lost 1 base and J lost 2; bases outside the gene matches: 10. CDR1 is SGHRS and CDR2 is YFSETQ in the germline V gene. There are 17 residues in the CDR3.

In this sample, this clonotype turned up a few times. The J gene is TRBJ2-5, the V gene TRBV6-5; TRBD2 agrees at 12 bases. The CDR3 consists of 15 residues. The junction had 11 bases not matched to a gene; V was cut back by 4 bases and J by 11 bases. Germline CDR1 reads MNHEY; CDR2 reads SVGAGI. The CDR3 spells CASSLGTSGYNEQYF. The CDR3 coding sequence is TGTGCCAGCAGTTTAGGGACTAGCGGGTACAATGAGCAGTACTTC.

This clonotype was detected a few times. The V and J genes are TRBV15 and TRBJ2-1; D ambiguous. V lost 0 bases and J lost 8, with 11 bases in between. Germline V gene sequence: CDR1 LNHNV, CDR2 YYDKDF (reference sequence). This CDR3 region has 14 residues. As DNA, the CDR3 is TGTGCCACCAGCAGAGATCTAGAAACTGATGAGCAGTTCTTC. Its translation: CATSRDLETDEQFF.

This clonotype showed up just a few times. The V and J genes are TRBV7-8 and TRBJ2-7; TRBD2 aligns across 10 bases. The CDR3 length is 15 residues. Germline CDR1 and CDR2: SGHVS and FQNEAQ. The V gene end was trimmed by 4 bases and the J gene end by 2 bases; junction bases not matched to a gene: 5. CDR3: CASSSALAGAYEQYF. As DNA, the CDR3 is TGTGCCAGCAGCTCCGCTCTAGCGGGAGCCTACGAGCAGTACTTC. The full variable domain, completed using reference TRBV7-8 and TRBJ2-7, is GAGVSQSPRYKVAKRGQDVALRCDPISGHVSLFWYQQALGQGPEFLTYFQNEAQLDKSGLPSDRFFAERPEGSVSTLKIQRTQQEDSAVYLCASSSALAGAYEQYFGPGTRLTVT.

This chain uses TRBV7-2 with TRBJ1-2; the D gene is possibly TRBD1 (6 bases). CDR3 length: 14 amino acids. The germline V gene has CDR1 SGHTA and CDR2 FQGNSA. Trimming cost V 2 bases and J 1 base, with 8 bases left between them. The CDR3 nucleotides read TGTGCCAGCAGCTTACGGGGGCGTAACTATGGCTACACCTTC. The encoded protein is CASSLRGRNYGYTF.

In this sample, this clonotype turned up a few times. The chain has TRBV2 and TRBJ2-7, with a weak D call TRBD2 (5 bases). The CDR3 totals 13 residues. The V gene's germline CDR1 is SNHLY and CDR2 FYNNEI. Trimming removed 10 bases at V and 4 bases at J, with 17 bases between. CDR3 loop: CAIKRSSSYEQYF. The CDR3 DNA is TGTGCCATTAAGCGGTCCTCGTCTTACGAGCAGTACTTC.

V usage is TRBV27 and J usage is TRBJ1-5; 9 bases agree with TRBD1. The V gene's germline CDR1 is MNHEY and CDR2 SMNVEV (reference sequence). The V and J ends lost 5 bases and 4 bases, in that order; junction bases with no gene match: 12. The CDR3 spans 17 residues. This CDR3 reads CASSPKRDREPNQPQHF. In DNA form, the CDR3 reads TGTGCCAGCAGTCCCAAGAGGGACAGGGAGCCTAATCAGCCCCAGCATTTT.